This T cell receptor beta chain came from a study of cytomegalovirus exposure and HLA in healthy donors (dated by TCRdb to 2017 to 2019). Regarding the study in general: An earlier analysis of some 500 of the donors reported 250 to 350 Gb of sequence data and around 110 million unique TCR beta sequences from roughly 200 million T cells. Around 320 gigabases of sequencing data and roughly 90 million unique TCR sequences were included in an early release covering 550 to 800 HLA-typed donors. Of the roughly 390 genotyped donors, 65% to 90% were placed in the genetic ancestry cluster associated with self-reported Caucasian donors. The aim of the study was to test whether cataloging public T cell receptors could identify signatures of past pathogen exposure. The T cell repertoires of roughly 660 subjects were profiled by immunosequencing and related to cytomegalovirus serostatus. A separate validation cohort of about 110 different subjects was used in addition to the roughly 700-subject first cohort. To predict cytomegalovirus infection status, the study combined high-throughput TCR immunosequencing, statistical association of individual TCRs with disease status, and machine learning. A later analysis re-examined previously published TCR beta repertoires from about 670 donors and added high-resolution HLA genotyping to investigate patterns of TCR occurrence. Rather than using new phenotypic data, the later analysis identified candidate immune exposures from TCR beta sequences and from how often those sequences occurred across donors. In an earlier analysis of around 540 of the donors, high-throughput TCR beta sequencing was used to judge whether each TCR beta V gene segment behaved as functional or pseudogenic. Alongside the repertoire data, information on donor age, sex, ethnicity and CMV serostatus was compiled. Genome-wide SNP genotypes for about 65% of the 666 donors were used in a later genetic analysis, which treated that subset as a discovery cohort. All discovery cohort repertoires had been generated using a single sequencing platform. HLA typing covered class I and class II loci at four-digit resolution. Typing coverage differed by locus: A, B, C, DRB1 and DQB1 were typed in about 629-630 donors, DQA1 in about 550, DPA1 in approximately 610, and DPB1 in 400 to 480. Several DR-DQ haplotypes were treated as single units for association and clustering because of strong linkage in the cohort. Among about 410 genotyped donors of the cohort, an average of around 240,000 unique TCR beta nucleotide sequences was sequenced per donor, of which about 18% were non-productive. What the work shows at the level of the full study, not this receptor alone: Compared with equally common non-associated chains, HLA-associated TCR beta chains in a later analysis were more clonally expanded and had lower generation probabilities. The only immune exposure information available for the cohort was CMV serostatus. A later analysis associated 15,000 to 20,000 TCR beta sequences with specific HLA alleles at a false discovery rate of 0.05. According to a later analysis, parvovirus B19, influenza, CMV and Epstein-Barr virus appeared linked to several top co-occurrence clusters. Sequencing depth was assumed to be roughly uniform across donors in the presence/absence analyses, though that assumption may not hold. Linkage disequilibrium might explain the correlated functional status among segregating V segments, but an unknown experimental factor could not be ruled out. According to a later genetic analysis, donors in an Asian-associated ancestry cluster had fewer N-insertions in productive TCRs than the approximately 630-donor mean. Most TCR sequences were observed very rarely across donors, whereas some public TCRs were present in many individuals. In an earlier analysis of under 600 of the donors, most TCR beta V segments were observed in productive rearrangements about 87% or about 30% of the time, broadly matching IMGT annotations. A few of the identified cytomegalovirus-associated TCR beta chains were confirmed in vitro to be specific for cytomegalovirus antigens. A group of highly shared sequence variants was considered likely to be a technical artifact of the sequencing pipeline. HLA typing was unavailable for some donors at each locus, so association tests used only the typed subset. A further reported finding was that TCR beta sequences accurately predicted the HLA-A and HLA-B alleles for most subjects in the first cohort. The classifier was reported to diagnose cytomegalovirus status with high specificity and sensitivity in both the original cohort and the validation cohort. Only TCR beta chains were sequenced in this cohort, and the absence of alpha or paired-chain data limited detectable features. In a later analysis, most CMV-associated TCR beta chains were found to appear HLA-restricted, with HLA associations seemingly driven largely by CMV exposure. According to a later analysis, TCR association rates differed among HLA loci, with DRB1 alleles showing the most associated TCRs and HLA-C alleles showing the fewest. According to the authors, the approach could potentially be generalized to other disease states and immunological phenotypes. In a later genetic analysis, a missense DCLRE1C variant was associated with V-gene and J-gene trimming of TCR beta chains, and the association was replicated in an independent cohort. Because counts were too low, 15 to 20 rarely observed V segments, including chromosome 9 orphons, were excluded from the earlier analysis of some 590 of the donors. The study listed 164 TCR beta chains as associated with cytomegalovirus. Assigning TCR associations to individual alleles was difficult when HLA alleles, especially DR and DQ, strongly co-occurred.

Receptors were amplified or captured by the immunoSEQ multiplex PCR assay. For the multiplex PCR, a mixture combining 60 forward primers for TCR Vbeta segments and 13 reverse primers for TCR Jbeta segments was used. A multiplex PCR assay on genomic DNA amplified the CDR3 region of rearranged TCR beta genes. The amplified TCR beta libraries were sequenced on the Illumina HiSeq System as 87-base-pair reads. Per the original workflow: Across the 670 or so repertoires, a later analysis counted approximately 75 million unique TCR beta chains, 9.5 million to 13 million of which were shared by at least two donors. To remove PCR and sequencing errors, raw reads were error-corrected and collapsed into unique sequences using a nearest-neighbor algorithm that merged closely related sequences. V, D and J gene segments were assigned by aligning CDR3 sequences to IMGT reference sequences. Each retained sequence needed at least a six-nucleotide match to both a V gene segment and a J gene segment. A rearrangement was called productive if the CDR3 had no stop codons and remained in frame with V and J, and every other rearrangement was called non-productive. CDR3 was defined according to IMGT convention as the region running from the second conserved V-encoded cysteine to the conserved J-encoded phenylalanine. In an earlier analysis of approximately 590 of the donors, sequences lacking an unambiguous match to a single V gene segment were excluded. In an earlier analysis of 587 of the donors, V segments were called functional above 56.7% productive rearrangements and were called segregating when the between-donor standard deviation exceeded 5%. To diagnose cytomegalovirus status from the catalog of TCR beta chain sequences, a statistical classification framework was built. In a later analysis, TCR nucleotide sequences were compared against IMGT/GENE-DB human TR gene sequences so that V and J genes could be assigned. The TCRdist pipeline was used in a later analysis to assign CDR3 sequences and most-parsimonious VDJ recombination scenarios. In a later analysis, every TCR beta chain was defined by the combination of its CDR3 amino acid sequence and its V-gene family, and reads without a unique V-gene family were dropped. In a later analysis, fewer than 650 highly shared, low-generation-probability nucleotide sequences were removed to address suspected cross-contamination and a sequencing artifact. For each public chain, a later analysis derived a clonal expansion index from normalized ranks of inferred template counts within each repertoire. In a later analysis, generation probabilities were computed with a VDJ recombination model fitted to out-of-frame rearrangements, and the resulting probabilities were checked against IGoR. A later analysis scored TCR-TCR, TCR-HLA and TCR-CMV co-occurrence with hypergeometric tests, applying a repertoire-size bias correction to TCR pairs. In a later analysis, false discovery rates were estimated by permuting HLA or CMV assignments 20 times. In a later analysis, co-occurring TCRs were grouped using DBSCAN, and TCRdist sequence similarity was added for clustering within HLA-allele-positive subsets. For co-occurrence clustering, repertoires with fewer than 30,000 or more than 120,000 public chains were excluded, along with five repertoires with anomalous nucleotide sharing. The table comes from immuneACCESS by way of TCRdb, which keeps in-frame sequences with V and J called. Part of the clones is missing from these tables; in studies checked, under half for an unresolved V gene and the rest for unknown reasons. Clonal size and the V and J genes are those of that table, whereas D and trimming came from the DNA. This sample lists around 210,000 clones; 70% to 80% were detected once. Of the sample, nearly 0.4% is held by the ten largest clones.

The cohort comprised under 700 healthy bone marrow donors. All cohort members were sampled while nominally healthy, although unrecorded immune exposures were likely present. The donor was CMV seropositive and belonged to the group of more than 250 seropositive cohort members. Every donor gave a peripheral blood sample, and the peripheral blood mononuclear cells from that sample were used for TCR beta sequencing. Genomic DNA was extracted from the blood cell samples with the Qiagen DNeasy Blood Extraction Kit. Points on this clone: Its specific antigen is unknown. No much larger clone is present one base from it, and per-base qualities are unavailable.

The sequencing sample was made of PBMCs. The TCR was taken from a male donor in good health and CMV-seropositive.

The sequence in DNA is TGTGCCAGCAGTGACCGGATTTCGGGAGTTAATAAGCAGTACTTC. Translated, it gives CASSDRISGVNKQYF. The chain uses TRBV2 and TRBJ2-7; the D gene is possibly TRBD2, with 6 bases matching. CDR1 and CDR2 were assigned from the germline V gene as SNHLY and FYNNEI. The CDR3 measures 15 amino acids from cysteine to phenylalanine. CDR3 DNA is the only sequence kept; it has 45 bases, read in frame from the first base. The germline ends are 20 bases apart after V is trimmed by 3 bases and J by 8 bases.